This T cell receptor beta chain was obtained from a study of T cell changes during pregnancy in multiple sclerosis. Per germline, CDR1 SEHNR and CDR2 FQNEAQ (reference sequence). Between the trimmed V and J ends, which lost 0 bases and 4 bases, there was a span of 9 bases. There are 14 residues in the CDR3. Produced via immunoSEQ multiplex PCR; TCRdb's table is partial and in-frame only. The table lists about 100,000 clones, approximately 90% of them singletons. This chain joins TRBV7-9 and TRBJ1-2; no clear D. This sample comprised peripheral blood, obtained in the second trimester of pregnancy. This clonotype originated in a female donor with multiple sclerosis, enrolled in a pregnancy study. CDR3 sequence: CASSLANPGYGYTF. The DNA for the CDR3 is TGTGCCAGCAGCTTAGCCAATCCGGGCTATGGCTACACCTTC.